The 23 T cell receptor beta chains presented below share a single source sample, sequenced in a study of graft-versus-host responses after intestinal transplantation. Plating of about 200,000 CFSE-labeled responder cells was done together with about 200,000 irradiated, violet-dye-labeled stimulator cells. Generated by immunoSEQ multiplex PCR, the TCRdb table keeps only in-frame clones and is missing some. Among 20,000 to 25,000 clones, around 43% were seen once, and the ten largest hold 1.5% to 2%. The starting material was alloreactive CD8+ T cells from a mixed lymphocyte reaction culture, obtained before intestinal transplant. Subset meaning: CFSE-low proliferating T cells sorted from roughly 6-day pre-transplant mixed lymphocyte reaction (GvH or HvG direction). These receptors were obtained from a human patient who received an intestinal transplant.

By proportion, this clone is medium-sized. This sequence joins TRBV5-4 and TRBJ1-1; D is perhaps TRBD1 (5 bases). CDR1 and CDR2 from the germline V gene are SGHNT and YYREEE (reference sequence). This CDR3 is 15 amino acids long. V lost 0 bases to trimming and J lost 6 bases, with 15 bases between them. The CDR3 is CASSLGGGLNSEAFF. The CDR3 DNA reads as TGTGCCAGCAGCTTGGGCGGGGGGTTAAACTCTGAAGCTTTCTTT.

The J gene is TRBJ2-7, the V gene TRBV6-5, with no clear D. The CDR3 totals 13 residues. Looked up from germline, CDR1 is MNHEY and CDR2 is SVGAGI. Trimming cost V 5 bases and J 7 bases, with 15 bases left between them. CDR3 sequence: CASSEVRGIEQYF. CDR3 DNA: TGTGCCAGCAGTGAAGTACGCGGAATAGAGCAGTACTTC.

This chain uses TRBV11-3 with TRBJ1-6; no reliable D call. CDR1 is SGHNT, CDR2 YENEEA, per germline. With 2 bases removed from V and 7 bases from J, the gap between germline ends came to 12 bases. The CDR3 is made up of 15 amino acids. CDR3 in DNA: TGTGCCAGCAGCTTAAACCTGGATGGGAATTCACCCCTCCACTTT. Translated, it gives CASSLNLDGNSPLHF.

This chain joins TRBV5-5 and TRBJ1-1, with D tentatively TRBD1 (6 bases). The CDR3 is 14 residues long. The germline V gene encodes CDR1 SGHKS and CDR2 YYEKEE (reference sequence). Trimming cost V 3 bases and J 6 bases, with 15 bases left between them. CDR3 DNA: TGTGCCAGCAGCTCCCTCCGGGGGGCTGCTGAAGCTTTCTTT. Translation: CASSSLRGAAEAFF.

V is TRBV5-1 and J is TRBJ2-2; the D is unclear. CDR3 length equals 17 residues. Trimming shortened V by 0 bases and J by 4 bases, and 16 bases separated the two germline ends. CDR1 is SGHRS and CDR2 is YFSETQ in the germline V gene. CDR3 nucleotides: TGCGCCAGCAGCTTGGCCGCGAGGCTAGTCAGCACCGGGGAGCTGTTTTTT. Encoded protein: CASSLAARLVSTGELFF.

CDR3 bases: TGTGCCAGCAGAACCGCTCCGGGACTAGCCTACGAGCAGTACTTC. As protein: CASRTAPGLAYEQYF. The chain employs TRBV6-5 and TRBJ2-7, with TRBD2 identical over 8 bases. Germline V gene lookup returns CDR1 MNHEY and CDR2 SVGAGI. The length of the CDR3 is 15 residues. Trimming removed 6 bases from V and 2 bases from J; junction bases left unmatched: 9.

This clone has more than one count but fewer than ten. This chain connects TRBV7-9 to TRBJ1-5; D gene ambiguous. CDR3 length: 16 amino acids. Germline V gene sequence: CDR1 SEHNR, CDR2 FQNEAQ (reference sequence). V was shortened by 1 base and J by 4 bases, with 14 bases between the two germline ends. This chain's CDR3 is CASSLGVGKPNQPQHF. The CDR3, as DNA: TGTGCCAGCAGCTTAGGAGTCGGGAAGCCAAATCAGCCCCAGCATTTT.

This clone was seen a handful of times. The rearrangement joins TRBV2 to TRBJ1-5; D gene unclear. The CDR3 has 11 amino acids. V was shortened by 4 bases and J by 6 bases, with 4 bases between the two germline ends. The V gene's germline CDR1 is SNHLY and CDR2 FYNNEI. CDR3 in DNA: TGTGCCAGCAGTGTAGGTCAGCCCCAGCATTTT. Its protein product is CASSVGQPQHF.

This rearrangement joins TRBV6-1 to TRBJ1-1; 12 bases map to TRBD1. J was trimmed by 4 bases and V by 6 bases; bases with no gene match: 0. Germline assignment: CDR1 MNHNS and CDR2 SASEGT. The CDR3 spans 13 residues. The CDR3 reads CASRGQGATEAFF. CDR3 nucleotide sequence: TGTGCCAGCAGGGGACAGGGGGCCACTGAAGCTTTCTTT.

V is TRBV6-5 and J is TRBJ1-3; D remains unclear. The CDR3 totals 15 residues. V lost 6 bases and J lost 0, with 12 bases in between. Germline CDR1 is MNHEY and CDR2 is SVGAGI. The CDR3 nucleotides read TGTGCCAGCAGATTACGGACGAGCTCTGGAAACACCATATATTTT. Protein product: CASRLRTSSGNTIYF.

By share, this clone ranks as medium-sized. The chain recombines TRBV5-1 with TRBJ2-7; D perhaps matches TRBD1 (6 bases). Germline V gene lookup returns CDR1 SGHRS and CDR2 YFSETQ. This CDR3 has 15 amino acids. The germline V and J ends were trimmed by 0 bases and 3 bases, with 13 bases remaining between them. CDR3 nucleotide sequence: TGCGCCAGCAGCTTGGACGGGCGGACAGTCTACGAGCAGTACTTC. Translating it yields CASSLDGRTVYEQYF.

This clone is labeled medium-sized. In DNA form, the CDR3 reads TGCGCCAGCAGCGAGGGCTCTGGAAACACCATATATTTT. This encodes CASSEGSGNTIYF. This chain uses TRBV5-1 with TRBJ1-3; D ambiguous. CDR3 length equals 13 residues. The ends were cut back, 4 bases at V and 0 bases at J, with 5 bases in the middle. The germline CDR1 and CDR2 sequences are SGHRS and YFSETQ.

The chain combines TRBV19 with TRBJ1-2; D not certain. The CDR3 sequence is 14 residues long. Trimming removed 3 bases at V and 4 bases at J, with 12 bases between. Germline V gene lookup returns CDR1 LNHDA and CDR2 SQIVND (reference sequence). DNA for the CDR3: TGTGCCAGTAGTATCGCGGGTTTCTTCTATGGCTACACCTTC. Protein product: CASSIAGFFYGYTF.

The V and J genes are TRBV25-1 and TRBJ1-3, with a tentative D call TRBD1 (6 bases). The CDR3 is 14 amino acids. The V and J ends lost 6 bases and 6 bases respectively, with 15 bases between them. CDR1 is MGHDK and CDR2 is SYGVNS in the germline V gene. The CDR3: CASSRGPLENTIYF. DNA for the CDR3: TGTGCCAGCAGCAGGGGACCTCTGGAAAACACCATATATTTT.

The CDR3 loop reads CASSLAGLTDTQYF. In DNA, the CDR3 is TGTGCCAGCAGCTTAGCGGGACTCACAGATACGCAGTATTTT. The V gene is TRBV7-9, the J gene TRBJ2-3; a possible D gene is TRBD2 (6 bases). The CDR3 has 14 amino acids. Germline CDR1 is SEHNR and CDR2 is FQNEAQ (reference sequence). Trimming cost V 0 bases and J 2 bases, with 6 bases left between them.

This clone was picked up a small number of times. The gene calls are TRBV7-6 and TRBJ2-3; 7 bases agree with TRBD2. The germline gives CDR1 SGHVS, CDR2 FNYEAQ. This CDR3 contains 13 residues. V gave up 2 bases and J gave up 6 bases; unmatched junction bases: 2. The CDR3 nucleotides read TGTGCCAGCAGCTTAAGGGGAGGGGATACGCAGTATTTT. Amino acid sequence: CASSLRGGDTQYF.

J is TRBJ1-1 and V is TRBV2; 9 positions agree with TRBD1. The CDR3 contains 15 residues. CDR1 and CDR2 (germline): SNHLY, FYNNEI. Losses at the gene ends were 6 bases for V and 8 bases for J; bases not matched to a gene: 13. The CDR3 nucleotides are TGTGCCAGCAGGTACACGGGTTTACAGGGGGCGGAAGCTTTCTTT. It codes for CASRYTGLQGAEAFF.

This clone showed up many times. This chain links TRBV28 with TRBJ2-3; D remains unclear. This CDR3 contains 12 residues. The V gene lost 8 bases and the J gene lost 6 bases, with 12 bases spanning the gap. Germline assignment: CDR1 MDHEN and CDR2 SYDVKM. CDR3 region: CASGRRPDTQYF. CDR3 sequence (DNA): TGTGCCAGCGGCAGGAGACCTGATACGCAGTATTTT.

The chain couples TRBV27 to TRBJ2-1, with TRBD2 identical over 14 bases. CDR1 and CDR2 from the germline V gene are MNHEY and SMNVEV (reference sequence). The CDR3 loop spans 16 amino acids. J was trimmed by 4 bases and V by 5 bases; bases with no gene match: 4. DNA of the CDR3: TGTGCCAGCAGTCCCGGGACTAGCGGGAGATACAATGAGCAGTTCTTC. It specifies CASSPGTSGRYNEQFF.

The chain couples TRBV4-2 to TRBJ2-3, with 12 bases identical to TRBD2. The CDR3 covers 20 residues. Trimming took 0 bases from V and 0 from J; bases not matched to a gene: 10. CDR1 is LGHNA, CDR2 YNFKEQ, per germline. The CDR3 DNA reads TGTGCCAGCAGCCAAGATGCTAGCGGGAGGGTATTAAAAAGCACAGATACGCAGTATTTT. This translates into CASSQDASGRVLKSTDTQYF.

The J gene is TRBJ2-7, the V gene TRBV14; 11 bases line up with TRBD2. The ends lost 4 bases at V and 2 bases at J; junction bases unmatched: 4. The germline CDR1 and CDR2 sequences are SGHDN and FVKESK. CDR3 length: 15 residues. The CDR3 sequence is CASSLVAGGPYEQYF. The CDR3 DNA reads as TGTGCCAGCAGCCTTGTAGCGGGAGGGCCCTACGAGCAGTACTTC. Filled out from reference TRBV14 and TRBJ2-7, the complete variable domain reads EAGVTQFPSHSVIEKGQTVTLRCDPISGHDNLYWYRRVMGKEIKFLLHFVKESKQDESGMPNNRFLAERTGGTYSTLKVQPAELEDSGVYFCASSLVAGGPYEQYFGPGTRLTVT.

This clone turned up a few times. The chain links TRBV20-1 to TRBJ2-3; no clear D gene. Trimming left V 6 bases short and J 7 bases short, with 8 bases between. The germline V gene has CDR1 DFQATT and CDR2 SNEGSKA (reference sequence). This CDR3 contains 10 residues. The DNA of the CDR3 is TGCAGTGCCCACCGCTATACGCAGTATTTT. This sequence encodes CSAHRYTQYF.

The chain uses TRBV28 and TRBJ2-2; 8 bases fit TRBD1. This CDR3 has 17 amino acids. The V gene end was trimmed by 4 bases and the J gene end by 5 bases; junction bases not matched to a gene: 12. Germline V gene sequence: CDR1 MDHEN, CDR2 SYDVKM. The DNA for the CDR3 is TGTGCCAGCAGTTCATATGACAGGGGAAGACGGACCGGGGAGCTGTTTTTT. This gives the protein CASSSYDRGRRTGELFF. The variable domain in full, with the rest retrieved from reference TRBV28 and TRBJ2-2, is DVKVTQSSRYLVKRTGEKVFLECVQDMDHENMFWYRQDPGLGLRLIYFSYDVKMKEKGDIPEGYSVSREKKERFSLILESASTNQTSMYLCASSSYDRGRRTGELFFGEGSRLTVL.